This T cell receptor beta chain derives from a study of CD8+ T cells in alopecia areata (dated by TCRdb to the late 2010s). Describing the broader study: High-throughput TCRbeta sequencing was used to examine T cell clonal expansion in alopecia areata in both the C3H/HeJ mouse model and human patients. RNA was extracted with the PAXgene miRNA kit for fixed scalp, the miRNeasy kit for PBMCs, and the RNeasy kit for mouse skin. Human TCRbeta sequencing covered scalp tissue and sorted CD4+ and CD8+ peripheral blood T cells from patchy and totalis/universalis alopecia areata patients and healthy controls. Amplification of TCRbeta CDR3 regions was done by immunoSEQ multiplex PCR using 35 Vbeta forward primers and 13 Jbeta reverse primers. Scalp clonality was compared across normal scalp (n=4), patchy alopecia areata scalp (n=8), and alopecia totalis/universalis scalp (n=8).

The V and J ends are trimmed by 5 bases and 3 bases, leaving 7 bases between them. The CDR1 and CDR2 encoded by the germline V gene are SNHLY and FYNNEI. The CDR3 runs 12 residues from the cysteine to the phenylalanine. The kept DNA is CDR3 alone, 36 bases in frame from the first base. Lesional scalp punch biopsies and peripheral blood were collected from alopecia areata patients. PBMCs were isolated by density centrifugation and stained for CD3, CD4 and CD8, and CD4+ and CD8+ T cells were sorted on a FACSAria. Alopecia areata patients who were not treated were recruited through a multicenter biomarker study. In five patients from the biomarker study, blood CD8+ T cells were sorted further into NKG2D-low and NKG2D-high fractions. The paper as a whole reports these results and caveats: Compared with mice, TCR sequences shared between patients were less clear, possibly partly because of HLA diversity across the patient population. Scalp TCR repertoire analysis is complicated because resident alphabeta T cells in normal human skin are also sequenced, whereas mouse skin is dominated by gammadelta T cells. Higher clonality and more expanded CD8+ clones were observed in lesional scalp than in normal scalp, particularly in alopecia totalis/universalis, a finding suggestive of antigenic drive.

Library preparation employed the immunoSEQ multiplex PCR assay. RNA was extracted from all samples and reverse transcribed into cDNA, which served as template for TCR sequencing. SuperScript III was used to make first-strand cDNA, primed with a 2:1 mix of oligo-dT and random hexamers. Amplification bias was assessed with a synthetic immune receptor repertoire, and residual bias was removed computationally. The paper's processing steps were these. Raw reads were preprocessed for error removal, and CDR3 was defined according to IMGT conventions as running from the conserved cysteine to phenylalanine. To get clonality, Shannon entropy was normalized by log2 of the number of productive unique TCRs and the result was subtracted from 1. Whether each scalp clone was CD4 or CD8 was inferred by checking scalp TCRbeta sequences against the CD4 and CD8 repertoires from sorted blood. Drawn from immuneACCESS, this table holds only the in-frame rearrangements with V and J called that TCRdb kept. Clones are partly lost; checked studies trace under half to an unresolved V gene and leave the rest unexplained. The V and J calls and clone size are taken from that table; D and trimming were inferred from the DNA. The sample table lists some 120,000 clones, about 51% of them with a count of one. Roughly a tenth of the sample lies in the top ten.

As regards this clone: The antigen it binds to is not known. Qualities for individual bases were not recorded, and no much larger clone is one base off.

Sequencing was performed on NKG2D-low CD8+ T cells sorted from blood. Read against the paper, the sample's cell subset or site label means: sorted CD8+ NKG2D-low blood T cells. This sequence uses TRBV2 and TRBJ2-5; no D gene call is confident. The sequence was obtained from a human donor with alopecia areata. The DNA is TGTGCCAGCAGTCACGCTAAAGAGACCCAGTACTTC. The translation is CASSHAKETQYF.